One and the same sample provided the 2 T cell receptor beta chains below, sequenced in a study of T cell repertoires in cytomegalovirus infection. In TCRdb, the reads were re-called with MiXCR into one record per CDR3 protein. The sample lists about 680,000 distinct CDR3 sequences, more than 20% occurring once. Sequenced material: CD8+ T cells from PBMCs. These receptors originate from a human donor in good health (CMV status not recorded). Some clones in this sample may be carry-over from other donors' samples.

This chain joins TRBV18 and TRBJ2-7; TRBD1 matches at 11 bases. The CDR3 runs to 15 residues. The trim removed 5 bases at V and 1 base at J, leaving 4 bases unmatched. The germline V gene has CDR1 KGHSH and CDR2 LQKENI. Here the CDR3 DNA reads TGTGCCAGCTCAGCCGGGGACAGGGGGTCCTACGAGCAGTACGTC. It codes for CASSAGDRGSYEQYV.

The V and J genes are TRBV24-1 and TRBJ2-1; no firm D call. The CDR3 spans 16 residues. Trimming took 3 bases from V and 0 from J, leaving 11 bases between them. Germline V lookup: CDR1 KGHDR, CDR2 SFDVKD. The CDR3 DNA is TGTGCCACCAGTGATGCAGAGTCGAGCTCCTACAATGAGCAGTTCTTC. Amino acids: CATSDAESSSYNEQFF.